This T cell receptor (beta chain) was sequenced for a study of STAT5B mutations in CD4+ large granular lymphocyte leukemia. Germline V gene sequence: CDR1 KGHSH, CDR2 LQKENI. Trimming took 3 bases from V and 13 from J, leaving 18 bases between them. The CDR3 is 14 amino acids. Healthy controls were blood donor buffy coats. The table came from immunoSEQ multiplex PCR; TCRdb's copy has only in-frame clones and leaves some out. The sample holds tens of thousands of clones, around two thirds seen once. V and J are TRBV18 and TRBJ2-2; no definite D call. The TCR originated in a human donor in good health. The sequencing sample was made of CD4+ T cells from blood buffy coats. CDR3 nucleotides: TGTGCCAGCTCACCGCAAGGCGCGGCGGCCGGGCTGTTTTTT. Residues: CASSPQGAAAGLFF.